Shown below are 11 T cell receptor beta chains from a single sample sequenced in a study of siplizumab effects on memory and regulatory T cells (dated by TCRdb to about 2019). Libraries were constructed by the immunoSEQ multiplex PCR assay. TCRdb carries this immuneACCESS record with in-frame sequences only. Its versions omit some clonotypes, under half of them owing to an unresolved V gene in the studies checked, with the rest unexplained. The sample yields 50,000 or so clones; roughly 87% were counted once. Roughly 0.35% of the sample rests with the top ten. The sample consisted of naive CD8+ T cells sorted from blood. In light of the paper, this sample's cell subset or site label describes: unstimulated naive T cells. The receptor set was obtained from a human donor in good health.

The V and J genes are TRBV4-1 and TRBJ1-1; D is unclear. V gave up 5 bases and J gave up 3 bases, with 7 bases separating them. The CDR3 has 12 amino acids. Germline values: CDR1 MGHRA, CDR2 YSYEKL. The CDR3 DNA follows: TGCGCCAGCAGCGCGACTGACACTGAAGCTTTCTTT. Protein: CASSATDTEAFF.

CDR3 in amino acids: CASSISEKLFF. The CDR3 DNA is TGTGCCAGTAGTATCTCTGAAAAACTGTTTTTT. V usage is TRBV19 and J usage is TRBJ1-4; unclear D gene. The CDR3 is 11 amino acids. Germline loops: CDR1 LNHDA, CDR2 SQIVND (reference sequence). Deletions cut 3 bases from V and 7 bases from J, with 3 bases between.

The J gene is TRBJ2-5, the V gene TRBV4-1; a possible D gene is TRBD1 (5 bases). The CDR3 consists of 14 residues. Germline CDR1 is MGHRA and CDR2 is YSYEKL. Trimming left V 1 base short and J 5 bases short, with 11 bases between. The CDR3 nucleotides read TGCGCCAGCAGCCAAGCAGGGTTCGGGGAGACCCAGTACTTC. Its translation is CASSQAGFGETQYF.

The chain couples TRBV27 to TRBJ2-3; TRBD2 matches 11 bases. The V gene's germline CDR1 is MNHEY and CDR2 SMNVEV (reference sequence). With V trimmed by 5 bases and J by 5 bases, 9 bases remained unmatched. CDR3 length: 16 amino acids. The CDR3 spells CASSPILAGDQDTQYF. Here the CDR3 DNA reads TGTGCCAGCAGTCCTATACTAGCGGGAGATCAAGATACGCAGTATTTT.

The chain employs TRBV5-5 and TRBJ2-1; 10 nucleotides agree with TRBD2. The CDR3 covers 19 residues. CDR1 is SGHKS and CDR2 is YYEKEE in the germline V gene (reference sequence). Germline trimming cut 4 bases from V and 3 bases from J; bases unmatched to any gene: 16. This CDR3 is CASSIQGLAQVGFYNEQFF. In DNA form, the CDR3 reads TGTGCCAGCAGCATCCAGGGACTAGCGCAAGTGGGATTCTACAATGAGCAGTTCTTC.

This chain connects TRBV19 to TRBJ2-7, with 11 bases aligning to TRBD2. Germline V CDR1 and CDR2: LNHDA, SQIVND (reference sequence). The V segment lost 6 bases and the J segment 2 bases; nucleotides outside the gene matches: 6. This CDR3 contains 15 residues. DNA of the CDR3: TGTGCCAGTAGCGTGACTAGCGGGGAAACCTACGAGCAGTACTTC. This codes for CASSVTSGETYEQYF.

The chain couples TRBV5-6 to TRBJ2-7; a possible D gene is TRBD2 (6 bases). Germline V lookup: CDR1 SGHDT, CDR2 YYEEEE. Trimming took 0 bases from V and 0 from J, leaving 13 bases between them. The length of the CDR3 is 16 residues. CDR3 amino acids: CASSLGSGLSSYEQYF. The CDR3 nucleotides are TGTGCCAGCAGCTTGGGGAGCGGGCTCAGCTCCTACGAGCAGTACTTC.

This sequence joins TRBV2 and TRBJ2-7; weak D call: TRBD1 (6 bases). From germline, CDR1 is SNHLY and CDR2 FYNNEI. The CDR3 runs to 14 residues. Trimming took off 8 bases at V and 7 bases at J, with 21 bases between the two ends. The CDR3 bases are TGTGCCAGCTCCTACCCGGGGACATTGGGGGAGCAGTACTTC. Translation gives CASSYPGTLGEQYF.

The chain joins TRBV13 to TRBJ2-7, with TRBD1 as a possible D gene (5 bases). Germline CDR1 PRHDT, CDR2 FYEKMQ (reference sequence). CDR3 size: 14 residues. Trimming pared 5 bases from V and 5 bases from J, leaving 16 bases between. The DNA of the CDR3 is TGTGCCAGCAGCCCCCCGGACAAGACCAACGAGCAGTACTTC. Translation: CASSPPDKTNEQYF.

The rearrangement uses TRBV5-4 and TRBJ2-1, with D unresolved. This CDR3 has 13 amino acids. Germline V gene sequence: CDR1 SGHNT, CDR2 YYREEE (reference sequence). The germline V and J ends were trimmed by 4 bases and 4 bases, with 9 bases remaining between them. CDR3 residues: CASSPLTYNEQFF. CDR3 coding DNA: TGTGCCAGCAGCCCCCTGACTTACAATGAGCAGTTCTTC.

This chain uses TRBV19 with TRBJ1-1; D is unresolved. V was trimmed by 7 bases and J by 2 bases, leaving 14 bases between them. This CDR3 spans 14 amino acids. CDR1 and CDR2 from the germline V gene are LNHDA and SQIVND (reference sequence). The CDR3 spells CASTYRTGNTEAFF. The CDR3 bases are TGTGCCAGTACCTACCGGACGGGAAACACTGAAGCTTTCTTT.